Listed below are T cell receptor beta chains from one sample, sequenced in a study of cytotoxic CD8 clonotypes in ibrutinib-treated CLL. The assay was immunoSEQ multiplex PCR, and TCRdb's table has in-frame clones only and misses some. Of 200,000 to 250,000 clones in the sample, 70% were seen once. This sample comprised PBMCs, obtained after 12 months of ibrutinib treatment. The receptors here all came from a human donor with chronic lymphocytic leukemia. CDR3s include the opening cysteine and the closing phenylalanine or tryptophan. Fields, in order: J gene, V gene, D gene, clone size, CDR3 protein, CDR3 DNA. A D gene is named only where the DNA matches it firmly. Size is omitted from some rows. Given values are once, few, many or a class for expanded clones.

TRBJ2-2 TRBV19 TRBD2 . CATRTAGAPGELFF TGTGCCACCAGGACGGCGGGAGCCCCCGGGGAGCTGTTTTTT
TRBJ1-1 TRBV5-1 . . CASSLVVIAGLDTEAFF TGCGCCAGCAGCTTGGTCGTAATTGCGGGGTTGGACACTGAAGCTTTCTTT
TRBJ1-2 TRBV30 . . CAWGNLGSYTF TGTGCCTGGGGAAACTTAGGGAGCTACACCTTC
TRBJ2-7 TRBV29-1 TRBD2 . CSVALAGDEQYF TGCAGCGTTGCCCTAGCGGGAGACGAGCAGTACTTC
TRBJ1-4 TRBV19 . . CASSIDRPRPTNEKLFF TGTGCCAGTAGTATAGATCGGCCGAGACCAACTAATGAAAAACTGTTTTTT
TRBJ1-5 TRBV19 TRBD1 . CASTLGQGGNQPQHF TGTGCCAGTACCCTGGGACAGGGCGGCAATCAGCCCCAGCATTTT
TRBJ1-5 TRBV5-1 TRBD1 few CASTRGQGIGGGSNQPQHF TGCGCCAGCACCCGGGGACAGGGGATCGGAGGTGGGAGCAATCAGCCCCAGCATTTT
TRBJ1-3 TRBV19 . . CASSWGPTYSGNTIYF TGTGCCAGTAGTTGGGGGCCCACCTACTCTGGAAACACCATATATTTT
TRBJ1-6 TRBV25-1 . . CASSELGRTYNSPLHF TGTGCCAGCAGTGAATTGGGCAGGACCTATAATTCACCCCTCCACTTT
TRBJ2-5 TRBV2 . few CASSLQETQYF TGTGCCAGCAGCCTTCAAGAGACCCAGTACTTC
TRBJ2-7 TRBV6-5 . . CASSDGYEQYF TGTGCCAGCAGCGACGGTTACGAGCAGTACTTC
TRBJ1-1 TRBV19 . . CASSIERGFWSEAFF TGTGCCAGTAGTATAGAGCGGGGGTTTTGGTCTGAAGCTTTCTTT
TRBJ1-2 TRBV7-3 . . CASSSRGGYGYTF TGTGCCAGCAGCTCCAGGGGAGGCTATGGCTACACCTTC
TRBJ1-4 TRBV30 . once CAWRSLKAQSTNEKLFF TGTGCCTGGAGGTCCCTAAAGGCCCAGAGCACGAATGAAAAACTGTTTTTT
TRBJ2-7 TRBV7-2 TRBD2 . CASSQAGLADSYEQYF TGTGCCAGCAGCCAGGCCGGACTAGCGGATTCCTACGAGCAGTACTTC
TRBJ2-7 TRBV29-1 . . CSVAENLSYGEQYF TGCAGCGTTGCAGAGAACTTGAGTTATGGGGAGCAGTACTTC
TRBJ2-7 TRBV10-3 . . CAISSQANEQYF TGTGCCATCAGCAGCCAGGCGAACGAGCAGTACTTC
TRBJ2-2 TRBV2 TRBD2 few CASRSSGSGTGELFF TGTGCCAGCAGGTCTAGCGGGAGCGGCACCGGGGAGCTGTTTTTT
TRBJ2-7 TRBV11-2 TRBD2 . CASSLDRGVFHEQYF TGTGCCAGCAGCTTAGATCGGGGGGTTTTCCACGAGCAGTACTTC
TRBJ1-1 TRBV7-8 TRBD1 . CASSSQGASVLEAFF TGTGCCAGCAGCTCGCAGGGGGCGTCCGTCCTTGAAGCTTTCTTT
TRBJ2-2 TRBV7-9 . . CASAVRTPAPGELFF TGTGCCAGCGCTGTACGGACCCCTGCGCCGGGGGAGCTGTTTTTT
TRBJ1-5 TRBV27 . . CASSFPGRDQPQHF TGTGCCAGCAGTTTTCCAGGGAGGGATCAGCCCCAGCATTTT
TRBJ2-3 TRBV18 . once CASSLPKGRSTDTQYF TGTGCCAGCTCTTTACCGAAGGGACGTAGCACAGATACGCAGTATTTT
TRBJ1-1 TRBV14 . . CASSQQRNTEAFF TGTGCCAGCAGCCAGCAACGGAACACTGAAGCTTTCTTT
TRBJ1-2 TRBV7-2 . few CASSLMTVYGYTF TGTGCCAGCAGCTTAATGACCGTCTATGGCTACACCTTC
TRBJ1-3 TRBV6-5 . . CASSRDGDSGNTIYF TGTGCCAGCAGCCGGGACGGAGACTCTGGAAACACCATATATTTT
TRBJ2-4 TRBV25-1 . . CASSEFGVNIQYF TGTGCCAGCAGTGAATTTGGGGTGAACATTCAGTACTTC